This T cell receptor beta chain is drawn from a study of blood T cell repertoires in COVID-19 (dated by TCRdb to the early 2020s). Context from the whole study: The collaborator samples originated in the United States, Italy and Spain and spanned the acute and convalescent phases of COVID-19. The material from the prospective study consisted of cDNA or gDNA derived from T cells, B-cell-depleted T cells, or PBMCs. The dataset comprised deeply sampled blood TCRbeta repertoires from subjects exposed to, actively infected with, or recovered from COVID-19. The repertoires were released in a freely available public database intended as a resource for research on the immune response to SARS-CoV-2. The samples were drawn from two sources: the first 160 participants of the ongoing ImmuneRACE study, and 1,254 subjects contributed by 6 global collaborators. Nearly every sample came with metadata listing a de-identified subject ID, COVID-19 status, age in years and sex. Where HLA class I and class II types were available, the types were taken from metadata supplied by the sample provider, not from assay-based typing.

Results and caveats for the whole study, not just this receptor: How much clinical and demographic metadata was included differed by source and by participant, and the metadata was provided uncurated.

Compared with germline, V lacks 1 base and J lacks 4 bases; bases without a gene match: 12. CDR1 and CDR2 are read off the germline V gene (reference sequence) as SEHNR and FQNEAQ. The CDR3 has 18 amino acids, counting the end cysteine and phenylalanine. The entry retains the CDR3 DNA only, 54 bases that are in frame from base 1. In Seattle, one collaborating source enrolled patients while the infection was active and tracked those patients longitudinally over the course of disease. The collaborating institutions used their own protocols to collect whole blood in K2EDTA tubes. For TCRbeta analysis, collaborators shipped samples in one of three forms: frozen whole blood, isolated PBMCs, or DNA extracted from either of those sample types. TCRbeta CDR3 regions were amplified from genomic DNA using the immunoSEQ Assay, a bias-controlled multiplex PCR. The authors' pipeline ran thus. The number of nucleated cells in each sample was estimated by amplification of reference gene primers within the assay. To quantify the absolute abundance of each unique TCRbeta CDR3 rearrangement, sequence reads were collapsed and filtered. Productive Simpson clonality was computed per sample as the square root of Simpson's diversity index over productive rearrangements. TCRdb obtained this table from immuneACCESS and retained in-frame rearrangements with V and J assigned. These tables miss some clones; where compared with another copy, unresolved V genes account for less than half of the shortfall, and the remainder is unexplained. D and trimming come from the DNA, and the V and J calls and clone size come from that table. The sample table holds approximately 100,000 clones, of which about 87% were seen once. Around 4.3% of the sample is held by the ten biggest clonotypes.

Note on this clone: It lacks a known antigen. The input lacks base qualities; no much larger clone sits a single base away.

Sequenced material: peripheral blood. The TCR comes from a human donor with COVID-19, enrolled during active disease. The donor label of this sample is uncertain. The V and J genes are TRBV7-9 and TRBJ2-3, with TRBD2 matching 9 junction bases. CDR3 sequence: CASSLGDLAREGPDTQYF. The DNA sequence is given as TGTGCCAGCAGCTTAGGCGATCTGGCGCGGGAGGGACCAGATACGCAGTATTTT.